This T cell receptor (beta chain) appears in the sequencing data of a study of CD8+CD57+ T cells in acquired aplastic anemia. This clonotype was seen at least ten times. The use of genomic DNA as template underpinned the TCR beta VDJ and CDR3 profiling. TCRdb re-derived calls from the reads in MiXCR, one entry per CDR3 protein. Among a few hundred thousand distinct CDR3 sequences listed, 30% to 40% were seen once. This CDR3 contains 16 residues. Trimming took 1 base from V and 1 from J, leaving 13 bases between them. The germline CDR1 and CDR2 sequences are LNHDA and SQIVND (reference sequence). Sequencing was carried out using sorted CD4+, CD8+, or CD8+CD57+ T cells (not recorded which) from PBMCs. This chain links TRBV19 with TRBJ1-1; D is ambiguous. This clonotype was obtained from a human donor in good health, serving as a control. CDR3 protein: CASSIGPGTANTEAFF. Written as DNA, the CDR3 is TGTGCCAGTAGTATAGGGCCAGGAACCGCGAACACTGAAGCTTTCTTT.